Listed here are 25 T cell receptor beta chains from one sample, sequenced in a study of blood T cell repertoires in COVID-19. Libraries were prepared by immunoSEQ multiplex PCR; TCRdb keeps only in-frame clonotypes and omits some of them. In the table there are 150,000 or so clones, approximately 80% of which are singletons. Material: PBMCs or T cells enriched from blood (not recorded which). Receptor source: a man aged 50 to 59 who had recovered from COVID-19.

The CDR3 is CSVGGQGPIAFF. Written as DNA, the CDR3 is TGCAGCGTTGGGGGGCAGGGGCCCATAGCTTTCTTT. The chain links TRBV29-1 to TRBJ1-1; D might be TRBD1 (6 bases). This CDR3 is built from 12 residues. Trimming removed 4 bases from V and 10 bases from J, with 16 bases in between. Germline V gene lookup returns CDR1 SQVTM and CDR2 ANQGSEA.

This sequence joins TRBV18 and TRBJ1-1, with 7 nucleotides matching TRBD1. Germline V gene lookup returns CDR1 KGHSH and CDR2 LQKENI. CDR3 length equals 17 residues. V lost 0 bases and J lost 1; bases outside the gene matches: 8. CDR3 sequence (DNA): TGTGCCAGCTCACCACCGACTTTTGGACAGGCGAACACTGAAGCTTTCTTT. It yields the protein CASSPPTFGQANTEAFF.

This clone was observed a single time. The gene calls are TRBV5-5 and TRBJ1-1; TRBD1 agrees at 7 bases. The CDR3 has 15 amino acids. CDR1 and CDR2 (germline): SGHKS, YYEKEE (reference sequence). V was clipped by 4 bases and J by 1 base; unmatched bases: 7. CDR3 DNA: TGTGCCAGCAGCCGAAAGGGGGCGACGAACACTGAAGCTTTCTTT. It specifies CASSRKGATNTEAFF.

The V gene is TRBV10-1, the J gene TRBJ1-2; D is unresolved. Germline-derived CDR1 and CDR2 are WNHNN and SYGVQD (reference sequence). Trimming removed 4 bases from V and 4 bases from J, with 10 bases in between. The CDR3 covers 13 residues. The CDR3 coding sequence is TGCGCCAGCAGTGGTCCGGGTACCTATGGCTACACCTTC. Amino acid sequence: CASSGPGTYGYTF.

The chain combines TRBV7-8 with TRBJ2-7; no definite D call. Germline lookup yields CDR1 SGHVS and CDR2 FQNEAQ. The germline V and J ends were trimmed by 3 bases and 0 bases, with 9 bases remaining between them. CDR3 length: 14 amino acids. The CDR3 coding sequence is TGTGCCAGCAGCTTTCGAGTAAGCTCCTACGAGCAGTACTTC. Translation: CASSFRVSSYEQYF.

The chain links TRBV5-1 to TRBJ2-7; D might be TRBD1 (6 bases). Germline CDR1 and CDR2: SGHRS and YFSETQ. Trimming took off 0 bases at V and 3 bases at J, with 16 bases between the two ends. This CDR3 contains 16 residues. The CDR3 is CASSLDPGHKFYEQYF. CDR3 in DNA: TGCGCCAGCAGCTTGGATCCGGGACATAAATTCTACGAGCAGTACTTC.

The table lists this clone with many counts. CDR3 DNA sequence: TGTGCCAGCAGCTTAGCGCTAATCGGGCAGGGAGGGAGTGTGAATGAGCAGTTCTTC. Residues: CASSLALIGQGGSVNEQFF. V and J are TRBV7-6 and TRBJ2-1; 7 nucleotides match TRBD2. The germline V gene encodes CDR1 SGHVS and CDR2 FNYEAQ. This CDR3 comprises 19 residues. The trim removed 0 bases at V and 7 bases at J, leaving 18 bases unmatched.

V is TRBV9 and J is TRBJ2-4; D is possibly TRBD2 (5 bases). Trimming took off 0 bases at V and 9 bases at J, with 13 bases between the two ends. Germline V gene sequence: CDR1 SGDLS, CDR2 YYNGEE. This CDR3 is built from 14 residues. CDR3 DNA: TGTGCCAGCAGCGTAGTGGAGGTTAATGGCATTCAGTACTTC. Translation gives CASSVVEVNGIQYF.

The V and J genes are TRBV30 and TRBJ1-1; 9 nucleotides agree with TRBD1. V was clipped by 0 bases and J by 8 bases; unmatched bases: 1. CDR1 is GTSNPN, CDR2 SVGIG, per germline (reference sequence). The CDR3 extends over 12 amino acids. In DNA form, the CDR3 reads TGTGCCTGGAGTGTTGGGACAGGGGAAGCTTTCTTT. Protein sequence: CAWSVGTGEAFF.

The chain links TRBV19 to TRBJ1-1; maybe TRBD1 (6 bases). The V gene's germline CDR1 is LNHDA and CDR2 SQIVND (reference sequence). CDR3 size: 13 residues. V was trimmed by 5 bases and J by 3 bases, leaving 10 bases between them. The CDR3 protein is CASSDHRDTEAFF. CDR3 nucleotides: TGTGCCAGTAGTGACCACAGGGACACTGAAGCTTTCTTT.

The chain joins TRBV30 to TRBJ1-2; 8 bases are shared with TRBD1. Germline CDR1 GTSNPN, CDR2 SVGIG (reference sequence). The CDR3 sequence is 16 residues long. The V gene end was trimmed by 0 bases and the J gene end by 4 bases; junction bases not matched to a gene: 10. The CDR3 bases are TGTGCCTGGAGTGTTCAGGGACAGGCTTTTCTCTATGGCTACACCTTC. Amino acids: CAWSVQGQAFLYGYTF. The full variable domain, in which reference TRBV30 and TRBJ1-2 provide the parts outside the CDR3, is SQTIHQWPATLVQPVGSPLSLECTVEGTSNPNLYWYRQAAGRGLQLLFYSVGIGQISSEVPQNLSASRPQDRQFILSSKKLLLSDSGFYLCAWSVQGQAFLYGYTFGSGTRLTVV.

The V and J genes are TRBV18 and TRBJ2-1; 13 bases agree with TRBD2. Germline values: CDR1 KGHSH, CDR2 LQKENI. J gave up 7 bases and V 6 bases, and 6 bases lay outside the gene matches. The CDR3 extends over 15 amino acids. This CDR3 is CASSPRTSGGNEQFF. The DNA for the CDR3 is TGTGCCAGCTCTCCGCGGACTAGCGGGGGTAATGAGCAGTTCTTC.

V is TRBV7-2 and J is TRBJ1-1; no reliable D call. This CDR3 is built from 14 residues. Deletions cut 5 bases from V and 0 bases from J, with 10 bases between. The germline CDR1 and CDR2 sequences are SGHTA and FQGNSA. CDR3 in amino acids: CASSAGFMNTEAFF. The CDR3 DNA follows: TGTGCCAGCAGCGCGGGGTTCATGAACACTGAAGCTTTCTTT.

The chain combines TRBV5-1 with TRBJ2-3, with D maybe TRBD2 (6 bases). V gave up 0 bases and J gave up 2 bases, with 19 bases separating them. CDR3 length: 18 residues. The germline CDR1 and CDR2 sequences are SGHRS and YFSETQ. CDR3 in DNA: TGCGCCAGCAGCTTGGTGGCGGGGACCCGAGGTCCCACAGATACGCAGTATTTT. Its translation is CASSLVAGTRGPTDTQYF.

This clone was counted once. The chain is built from TRBV6-5 and TRBJ1-2; 8 positions agree with TRBD1. The CDR3 runs 14 residues. V shed 6 bases, J shed 0 bases, and the junction held 3 bases outside the gene matches. From germline, CDR1 is MNHEY and CDR2 SVGAGI. This chain's CDR3 is CASRRTGTNYGYTF. CDR3 in DNA: TGTGCCAGCAGGCGGACAGGGACTAACTATGGCTACACCTTC.

The chain joins TRBV11-1 to TRBJ1-2, with D possibly matching TRBD1 (5 bases). The germline V gene has CDR1 SGHAT and CDR2 FQDESV (reference sequence). The V and J ends lost 3 bases and 2 bases respectively, with 10 bases between them. The CDR3 totals 14 residues. CDR3 coding DNA: TGTGCCAGCAGCTTTTTCCGGGGGAACTATGGCTACACCTTC. Translation gives CASSFFRGNYGYTF.

This rearrangement joins TRBV5-6 to TRBJ2-6, with D maybe TRBD2 (5 bases). V lost 5 bases to trimming and J lost 0 bases, with 9 bases between them. The CDR3 covers 15 residues. From germline, CDR1 is SGHDT and CDR2 YYEEEE. CDR3 residues: CASRNSGSGANVLTF. CDR3 nucleotides: TGTGCCAGCAGGAACAGCGGCTCTGGGGCCAACGTCCTGACTTTC.

The CDR3 bases are TGTGCCATCAGTGAGGAGGGTAGACGTAACTATGGCTACACCTTC. Its translation: CAISEEGRRNYGYTF. The chain has TRBV10-3 and TRBJ1-2; no clear D gene. Germline V lookup: CDR1 ENHRY, CDR2 SYGVKD. V gave up 2 bases and J gave up 1 base, with 11 bases separating them. The CDR3 consists of 15 residues.

Note on this clone: Other DNA sequences in the same sample also yield this CDR3. The chain is built from TRBV5-1 and TRBJ1-1; possibly TRBD1 for D (5 bases). This CDR3 is 14 amino acids long. Germline assignment: CDR1 SGHRS and CDR2 YFSETQ. Trimming stripped 0 bases from V and 5 bases from J, with 11 bases between. The CDR3 nucleotides are TGCGCCAGCAGCTTGGTGCGGGGCAGTACTGAAGCTTTCTTT. Translating it yields CASSLVRGSTEAFF.

This clone was observed a few times. J is TRBJ2-2 and V is TRBV5-1; tentative D call: TRBD1 (5 bases). The CDR3 extends over 13 amino acids. Germline loops: CDR1 SGHRS, CDR2 YFSETQ. The ends were cut back, 2 bases at V and 6 bases at J, with 8 bases in the middle. The CDR3 coding sequence is TGCGCCAGCAGCTTCGTAGGGGCCGGGGAGCTGTTTTTT. As protein: CASSFVGAGELFF.

The CDR3 protein is CASSGGTSHEQFF. CDR3 in DNA: TGTGCCAGCAGCGGCGGGACTAGCCATGAGCAGTTCTTC. The chain employs TRBV3-1 (or the pseudogene TRBV3-2) and TRBJ2-1; 9 bases match TRBD2. The CDR3 is 13 amino acids. J gave up 8 bases and V 5 bases, and 4 bases lay outside the gene matches. In germline, CDR1 is LGHDT, CDR2 YNNKEL (reference sequence).

This sequence joins TRBV19 and TRBJ1-5; TRBD1 matches at 9 bases. Germline CDR1 and CDR2: LNHDA and SQIVND (reference sequence). CDR3 size: 15 residues. Trimming removed 9 bases from V and 0 bases from J; junction bases left unmatched: 6. The CDR3 is CASRDRDYSNQPQHF. CDR3 in DNA: TGTGCCAGCAGGGACAGGGACTATAGCAATCAGCCCCAGCATTTT. The full variable domain, with the rest looked up from reference TRBV19 and TRBJ1-5, is DGGITQSPKYLFRKEGQNVTLSCEQNLNHDAMYWYRQDPGQGLRLIYYSQIVNDFQKGDIAEGYSVSREKKESFPLTVTSAQKNPTAFYLCASRDRDYSNQPQHFGDGTRLSIL.

The chain combines TRBV19 with TRBJ2-2; 8 bases match TRBD1. CDR1 is LNHDA and CDR2 is SQIVND in the germline V gene (reference sequence). The CDR3 extends over 14 amino acids. The V gene end was trimmed by 8 bases and the J gene end by 1 base; junction bases not matched to a gene: 3. Here the CDR3 reads CASLDRGNTGELFF. CDR3 sequence (DNA): TGTGCCAGTTTAGACAGGGGGAACACCGGGGAGCTGTTTTTT.

This clone was observed a handful of times. The identical CDR3 is also encoded by other nucleotide sequences in the sample. This rearrangement joins TRBV10-2 to TRBJ2-1, with 9 bases fitting TRBD1. This CDR3 region has 15 residues. Germline lookup yields CDR1 WSHSY and CDR2 SAAADI. Trimming at V came to 6 bases and at J to 3 bases, leaving 6 bases not matched to a gene. The CDR3 DNA reads as TGCGCCAGCAGCCCGGACAGGGGTGTCTACAATGAGCAGTTCTTC. Translated: CASSPDRGVYNEQFF.

V gene TRBV28 combines with J gene TRBJ1-1; TRBD1 is a possible D gene (6 bases). In germline, CDR1 is MDHEN, CDR2 SYDVKM. Trimming took off 6 bases at V and 5 bases at J, with 25 bases between the two ends. This CDR3 is built from 17 residues. CDR3 nucleotides: TGTGCCAGCAGGGAAGGCGGGGGGCGGGGTGAGTATACTGAAGCTTTCTTT. Encoded protein: CASREGGGRGEYTEAFF. The variable domain in full, with the rest retrieved from reference TRBV28 and TRBJ1-1, is DVKVTQSSRYLVKRTGEKVFLECVQDMDHENMFWYRQDPGLGLRLIYFSYDVKMKEKGDIPEGYSVSREKKERFSLILESASTNQTSMYLCASREGGGRGEYTEAFFGQGTRLTVV.